A selection of T cell receptor beta chains follows, all from one sample in a study of neoadjuvant nivolumab and ipilimumab in lung cancer. Using immunoSEQ multiplex PCR, the repertoire was profiled, and TCRdb retains in-frame clones only, with some absent. The data hold 28,000 or so clones, with around 80% observed a single time. This material consisted of tumor tissue, taken after neoadjuvant nivolumab, alone or with ipilimumab, at or shortly before surgery. The receptors shown here come from an adult with non-small cell lung cancer. CDR3s include the opening cysteine and the closing phenylalanine or tryptophan. A D gene is named only where the DNA matches it firmly. The size entry is marked missing in some rows and otherwise reads once, few, many or a size class.

V gene	J gene	D gene	clone size	CDR3 DNA	CDR3 protein
TRBV5-6	TRBJ1-3	TRBD1	NA	TGTGCCAGCAGCTTGCCAGACAGGGCAAACACCATATATTTT	CASSLPDRANTIYF
TRBV5-8	TRBJ2-1	NA	NA	TGTGCCAGCAGCTTTGGGCTAGGGCAAGGAAACTACAATGAGCAGTTCTTC	CASSFGLGQGNYNEQFF
TRBV4-3	TRBJ1-1	NA	NA	TGCGCCAGCAGAGCGACGGTGAACACTGAAGCTTTCTTT	CASRATVNTEAFF
TRBV5-1	TRBJ1-2	TRBD1	NA	TGCGCCAGCAGCCCCGTAGGGACAGATTATGGCTACACCTTC	CASSPVGTDYGYTF
TRBV7-8	TRBJ1-5	TRBD1	NA	TGTGCCAGCAGCTGGGACAGGGGTCAGCCCCAGCATTTT	CASSWDRGQPQHF
TRBV5-1	TRBJ2-1	NA	few	TGCGCCAGCAGCTTGGTGGTCCGGGATGGGGAGCAGTTCTTC	CASSLVVRDGEQFF
TRBV5-6	TRBJ1-4	TRBD1	NA	TGTGCCAGCAACAGGGGGCAAGGGGAAAAACTGTTTTTT	CASNRGQGEKLFF
TRBV11-1	TRBJ1-1	NA	NA	TGTGCCAGCAGCCGTTTGGGGGGGGCTGAAGCTTTCTTT	CASSRLGGAEAFF
TRBV2	TRBJ1-2	NA	few	TGTGCCAGCAGTGAACAGGGTCCAGAGTATGGCTACACCTTC	CASSEQGPEYGYTF
TRBV7-6	TRBJ1-2	TRBD1	NA	TGTGCCAGCAGCCCAACCGGGACAGGGGGAGGCTACACCTTC	CASSPTGTGGGYTF
TRBV5-4	TRBJ2-7	TRBD1	NA	TGTGCCAGCAGCTGGACAGGCTCCTACGAGCAGTACTTC	CASSWTGSYEQYF
TRBV30	TRBJ2-2	TRBD1	NA	TGTGCCTGGAGTGTACAGGGGGCCGGGGAGCTGTTTTTT	CAWSVQGAGELFF
TRBV6-6	TRBJ2-2	NA	medium-sized	TGTGCCAGCAGTTACTCGAAGGGAACCGGGGAGCTGTTTTTT	CASSYSKGTGELFF
TRBV5-1	TRBJ2-3	TRBD1	few	TGCGCCAGCAGCTGGGACAGACAAAACACAGATACGCAGTATTTT	CASSWDRQNTDTQYF
TRBV5-4	TRBJ1-1	TRBD1	NA	TGTGCCAGCAGCTCAGGGGGGTCGCAAACTGAAGCTTTCTTT	CASSSGGSQTEAFF
TRBV4-1	TRBJ2-5	NA	few	TGCGCCAGCAGCCAAGATTACCAGGGCCTTGAGACCCAGTACTTC	CASSQDYQGLETQYF
TRBV29-1	TRBJ1-6	TRBD1	NA	TGCAGCGTTGACTTCGGACAGGGAGGCGGATCACCCCTCCACTTT	CSVDFGQGGGSPLHF
TRBV27	TRBJ2-5	TRBD2	NA	TGTGCCAGCAGCCTCACTGGACTAGCGGGACAAGAGACCCAGTACTTC	CASSLTGLAGQETQYF
TRBV28	TRBJ2-7	TRBD2	NA	TGTGCCAGCAGTCGAGGGGAGGGTCACTCCTACGAGCAGTACTTC	CASSRGEGHSYEQYF
TRBV5-4	TRBJ1-2	NA	NA	TGTGCCAGCAGGGACACCAGGTGGAACTATGGCTACACCTTC	CASRDTRWNYGYTF
TRBV7-6	TRBJ1-1	TRBD1	medium-sized	TGTGCCAGCACCCCGACAGGGGGTCAAACTGAAGCTTTCTTT	CASTPTGGQTEAFF
TRBV10-3	TRBJ2-7	NA	NA	TGTGCCATCAGTGAATCAGGGGTGGAGGCCCCTACCTACGAGCAGTACTTC	CAISESGVEAPTYEQYF
TRBV7-9	TRBJ2-3	TRBD2	NA	TGTGCCAGCACCCTCCTAGCGGGGGGCACAGATACGCAGTATTTT	CASTLLAGGTDTQYF
TRBV29-1	TRBJ2-3	TRBD2	NA	TGCAGCCTGAGAGGAGCGGGAGTGAGCACAGATACGCAGTATTTT	CSLRGAGVSTDTQYF
TRBV11-3	TRBJ2-2	TRBD2	NA	TGTGCCAGCAGCCAATTACTAGCGGGGGAATTATTTGACACCGGGGAGCTGTTTTTT	CASSQLLAGELFDTGELFF
TRBV6-5	TRBJ2-3	TRBD1	NA	TGTGCCAGCAGACCCGGGACAGGGGGTTTGGATACGCAGTATTTT	CASRPGTGGLDTQYF
TRBV15	TRBJ1-5	NA	few	TGTGCCACCAGCAGAGATATCGGGATTGCTAGCAATCAGCCCCAGCATTTT	CATSRDIGIASNQPQHF
TRBV5-1	TRBJ2-1	NA	NA	TGCGCCAGCAGCTTGGTTCGTGCGGACAATGAGCAGTTCTTC	CASSLVRADNEQFF
TRBV10-1	TRBJ1-4	NA	NA	TGCGCCCCAGGAGGTTTCGGTGAAAAACTGTTTTTT	CAPGGFGEKLFF
TRBV28	TRBJ1-2	NA	few	TGTGCCAGCAGTTTAGAGGGTCCCTATGGCTACACCTTC	CASSLEGPYGYTF
TRBV11-3	TRBJ2-5	NA	few	TGTGCCAGCAGGTTACAAAAACAGGGACCTCGAAGAGGGGAGACCCAGTACTTC	CASRLQKQGPRRGETQYF
TRBV15	TRBJ1-5	NA	few	TGTGCCACCAGCAGACAGGGGACCCAGCCCCAGCATTTT	CATSRQGTQPQHF
TRBV10-3	TRBJ1-5	NA	NA	TGTGCCATCAGTGAACTCTTGGGCAATCAGCCCCAGCATTTT	CAISELLGNQPQHF
TRBV4-3	TRBJ1-2	TRBD1	NA	TGCGCCAGCAGCCAAGTTAGGGGGCAGGGCAGGGGCTACACCTTC	CASSQVRGQGRGYTF
TRBV28	TRBJ2-1	NA	NA	TGTGCCAGCAGCGGGGGGCCGATTAATGAGCAGTTCTTC	CASSGGPINEQFF
TRBV29-1	TRBJ1-2	NA	NA	TGCAGCGTTGAAGATCCCTCACCCGACGGTAACTATGGCTACACCTTC	CSVEDPSPDGNYGYTF
TRBV11-2	TRBJ1-1	NA	NA	TGTGCCAGCAGCCCGACGGTGAACACTGAAGCTTTCTTT	CASSPTVNTEAFF
TRBV6-5	TRBJ1-2	NA	NA	TGTGCCAGCGGGGCGACCGGCTATGGCTACACCTTC	CASGATGYGYTF
TRBV5-6	TRBJ1-5	TRBD1	NA	TGTGCCAGCAGCTGGGGACAGGGCCTTAGCAATCAGCCCCAGCATTTT	CASSWGQGLSNQPQHF
TRBV5-1	TRBJ2-3	TRBD2	NA	TGCGCCAGCAGCTTGGGGGCGGGACTAGGCACAGATACGCAGTATTTT	CASSLGAGLGTDTQYF
TRBV6-1	TRBJ2-7	NA	NA	TGTGCCAGCAGTGAGTCGGTCATACGAGAGCAGTACTTC	CASSESVIREQYF
TRBV6-1	TRBJ2-7	NA	NA	TGTGCCAGCAGTGAGGATACCCACTCCTACGAGCAGTACTTC	CASSEDTHSYEQYF
TRBV6-5	TRBJ2-7	NA	NA	TGTGCCAGCAGTCGGGGTAGTGGTGGTTACGAGCAGTACTTC	CASSRGSGGYEQYF
TRBV6-5	TRBJ1-2	NA	NA	TGTGCCAGCAGTTACTCAGGGGGGCAGAATGGCTACACCTTC	CASSYSGGQNGYTF
TRBV28	TRBJ1-3	NA	NA	TGTGCCAGCTACAGGGAGACTGGAAACACCATATATTTT	CASYRETGNTIYF
TRBV29-1	TRBJ2-5	NA	NA	TGCAGCGTTGAATTACAATTTTTCCAAGAGACCCAGTACTTC	CSVELQFFQETQYF
TRBV6-6	TRBJ1-1	NA	NA	TGTGCCAGCAGTTCCCCGCCCACATCAGAAGCTTTCTTT	CASSSPPTSEAFF
TRBV20-1	TRBJ1-1	NA	NA	TGCAGTGCTAGAAGGGGAGCTTTCTTT	CSARRGAFF
TRBV5-1	TRBJ2-6	NA	NA	TGCGCCAGCAGCTTGAATACTGGGGGCGGGGCCAACGTCCTGACTTTC	CASSLNTGGGANVLTF
TRBV7-2	TRBJ2-5	TRBD2	NA	TGTGCCAGCAGCTTTGGACTAGGGGAGACCCAGTACTTC	CASSFGLGETQYF
TRBV18	TRBJ1-2	NA	NA	TGTGCCAGCTCACCAGGAGCAGCGGGCGTCTATGGCTACACCTTC	CASSPGAAGVYGYTF
TRBV7-9	TRBJ1-6	TRBD1	NA	TGTGCCAGCAGCGGCCAGGGGGATAATTCACCCCTCCACTTT	CASSGQGDNSPLHF
TRBV4-2	TRBJ1-1	TRBD1	few	TGTGCCAGCAGCGTGAGGGGGGTAACAGGGGGCACTGAAGCTTTCTTT	CASSVRGVTGGTEAFF
TRBV18	TRBJ2-2	NA	NA	TGTGCCAGCTCACCACGGGGTTCGGGCGACGGGGAGCTGTTTTTT	CASSPRGSGDGELFF
TRBV4-2	TRBJ2-7	NA	NA	TGTGCCAGCAGCCTAGATGCATCAGGGATGTCCTACGAGCAGTACTTC	CASSLDASGMSYEQYF